A single sample is the source of the 16 T cell receptor beta chains below, sequenced in a study of shared clonotypes between healthy human individuals. Data came from immunoSEQ multiplex PCR; TCRdb stores just in-frame clones and leaves some out. Of just over 2,000,000 clones listed, 95% are singletons. Sequencing input: naive CD4+ T cells sorted from blood. Stated subset: CD45RA+ positively selected. Source of these receptors: a man aged 18-30 years in good health.

The chain uses TRBV28 and TRBJ1-2, with a weak D call TRBD1 (5 bases). This CDR3 is built from 16 residues. Germline CDR1 and CDR2: MDHEN and SYDVKM. The V gene lost 2 bases and the J gene lost 8 bases, with 21 bases spanning the gap. The CDR3 DNA is TGTGCCAGCAGTTTACCCCTTAATGGGGGTCGAGGGGGCTACACCTTC. Its protein is CASSLPLNGGRGGYTF.

This clone was seen a single time. The rearrangement joins TRBV2 to TRBJ2-7, with no clear D. V was trimmed by 6 bases and J by 3 bases, leaving 9 bases between them. The CDR3 sequence is 12 residues long. CDR1 is SNHLY and CDR2 is FYNNEI in the germline V gene. The CDR3: CASRALDYEQYF. The CDR3 coding sequence is TGTGCCAGCAGGGCCCTAGACTACGAGCAGTACTTC.

V and J are TRBV5-1 and TRBJ2-3; D uncertain. Trimming shortened V by 4 bases and J by 1 base, and 7 bases separated the two germline ends. Germline CDR1 and CDR2: SGHRS and YFSETQ. This CDR3 has 13 residues. CDR3 nucleotides: TGCGCCAGCAGCCCTATGGGCACAGATACGCAGTATTTT. It translates to CASSPMGTDTQYF.

Note on this clone: In the same sample, other DNA sequences code for this CDR3. The V and J genes are TRBV10-3 and TRBJ1-6; D may be TRBD1 (5 bases). The CDR3 is 13 amino acids. Trimming took off 6 bases at V and 3 bases at J, with 6 bases between the two ends. Germline assignment: CDR1 ENHRY and CDR2 SYGVKD. CDR3 region: CAISDSYNSPLHF. The CDR3 bases are TGTGCCATCAGCGACAGCTATAATTCACCCCTCCACTTT.

This rearrangement joins TRBV4-2 to TRBJ2-4; 10 bases agree with TRBD2. The CDR3 contains 17 residues. The trim removed 0 bases at V and 8 bases at J, leaving 10 bases unmatched. Germline V gene data show CDR1 as LGHNA and CDR2 as YNFKEQ. Here the CDR3 DNA reads TGTGCCAGCAGCCAAGAGGAGACTAGCGGGTCGGGCCACATTCAGTACTTC. Its protein product is CASSQEETSGSGHIQYF.

This sequence joins TRBV15 and TRBJ1-5; no clear D. The germline V and J ends were trimmed by 0 bases and 6 bases, with 9 bases remaining between them. From germline, CDR1 is LNHNV and CDR2 YYDKDF (reference sequence). This CDR3 spans 14 amino acids. In DNA, the CDR3 is TGTGCCACCAGCAGAGATTTTGATAGTCAGCCCCAGCATTTT. Encoded protein: CATSRDFDSQPQHF.

The chain recombines TRBV7-2 with TRBJ2-4, with TRBD1 as a possible D gene (5 bases). CDR1 is SGHTA and CDR2 is FQGNSA in the germline V gene. The CDR3 totals 15 residues. V was pared by 1 base and J by 9 bases, with 16 bases between. DNA for the CDR3: TGTGCCAGCAGCTTAGAAGCAGCCAGGGTTAGCATTCAGTACTTC. Its protein is CASSLEAARVSIQYF.

The J gene is TRBJ1-2, the V gene TRBV19; possibly TRBD1 for D (6 bases). The CDR3 is 16 amino acids. V shed 0 bases and J shed 8 bases, with 19 bases lying between them. The germline V gene encodes CDR1 LNHDA and CDR2 SQIVND (reference sequence). CDR3 sequence (DNA): TGTGCCAGTAGTATAGATTCCGGGACACCCTCCTGGGGCTACACCTTC. It encodes CASSIDSGTPSWGYTF. The full variable domain, rest sourced from reference TRBV19 and TRBJ1-2, is DGGITQSPKYLFRKEGQNVTLSCEQNLNHDAMYWYRQDPGQGLRLIYYSQIVNDFQKGDIAEGYSVSREKKESFPLTVTSAQKNPTAFYLCASSIDSGTPSWGYTFGSGTRLTVV.

The chain recombines TRBV28 with TRBJ1-5; D gene ambiguous. The V end lost 2 bases, the J end lost 9 bases, and 14 bases lay between the germline ends. Per germline, CDR1 MDHEN and CDR2 SYDVKM. The CDR3 runs to 14 residues. The CDR3: CASSLGRLIRPQHF. The CDR3, as DNA: TGTGCCAGCAGTTTAGGGAGACTGATACGGCCCCAGCATTTT.

The V gene is TRBV10-3, the J gene TRBJ1-1, with 9 bases lining up with TRBD1. V trimming: 8 bases; J trimming: 1 base; junction bases outside the gene matches: 5. The germline V gene has CDR1 ENHRY and CDR2 SYGVKD. The CDR3 runs to 14 residues. CDR3 sequence reads: CAIGRDRANTEAFF. Here the CDR3 DNA reads TGTGCCATCGGACGGGACAGGGCGAACACTGAAGCTTTCTTT.

This chain connects TRBV7-2 to TRBJ1-1; possibly TRBD1 for D (6 bases). CDR3 length: 15 residues. Germline loops: CDR1 SGHTA, CDR2 FQGNSA. The germline V and J ends were trimmed by 5 bases and 0 bases, with 13 bases remaining between them. CDR3 residues: CASSRQTGMNTEAFF. In DNA, the CDR3 is TGTGCCAGCAGCCGTCAGACAGGTATGAACACTGAAGCTTTCTTT.

The genes are TRBV10-1 and TRBJ1-5; D unresolved. V was cut by 10 bases and J by 5 bases, with 15 bases left in between. CDR1 and CDR2 from the germline V gene are WNHNN and SYGVQD (reference sequence). The CDR3 totals 13 residues. The CDR3 reads CATSVGGDQPQHF. The CDR3 nucleotides are TGCGCCACCTCCGTCGGAGGCGATCAGCCCCAGCATTTT.

The genes are TRBV2 and TRBJ2-7, with 7 bases fitting TRBD2. Trimming removed 9 bases from V and 6 bases from J; junction bases left unmatched: 14. CDR1 is SNHLY and CDR2 is FYNNEI in the germline V gene. This CDR3 has 14 amino acids. Written as DNA, the CDR3 is TGTGCCAGTACGGGCGGGACTATACGATCCGAGCAGTACTTC. This sequence encodes CASTGGTIRSEQYF.

This chain uses TRBV9 with TRBJ1-2; D is ambiguous. This CDR3 comprises 14 residues. Germline lookup yields CDR1 SGDLS and CDR2 YYNGEE. The V end lost 1 base, the J end lost 3 bases, and 10 bases lay between the germline ends. The CDR3 DNA is TGTGCCAGCAGCGTATTTCCGGCGGACTATGGCTACACCTTC. It codes for CASSVFPADYGYTF.

V is TRBV18 and J is TRBJ2-4; 10 positions match TRBD2. The CDR3 loop spans 15 amino acids. Germline V CDR1 and CDR2: KGHSH, LQKENI. V gave up 3 bases and J gave up 8 bases; unmatched junction bases: 7. DNA of the CDR3: TGTGCCAGCTCACCGAGGACTAGCGGAAACGACATTCAGTACTTC. Translation gives CASSPRTSGNDIQYF.

The CDR3 reads CASSFRWGPGYEQYF. In nucleotides, the CDR3 is TGTGCCAGCAGTTTTAGATGGGGCCCCGGCTACGAGCAGTACTTC. The chain carries TRBV27 and TRBJ2-7, with D perhaps matching TRBD1 (5 bases). Germline V lookup: CDR1 MNHEY, CDR2 SMNVEV (reference sequence). This CDR3 is 15 amino acids long. V was shortened by 3 bases and J by 3 bases, with 15 bases between the two germline ends.